Listed below are T cell receptor beta chains from one sample, sequenced in a study of chemoradiotherapy in HPV16-positive cancers. Assay: immunoSEQ multiplex PCR; the TCRdb copy retains only in-frame clones and omits some. Of roughly 15,000 clones listed, just under 80% are singletons. Sample collection occurred from a patient who underwent chemoradiotherapy. The source of these receptors is a human donor with HPV-associated anogenital cancer. Both conserved end residues are part of each CDR3. The D gene is left open where the match is weak. A row's size may be missing; if present it is once, few, many or a size class.

size	V	J	D	DNA	CDR3
.	TRBV9	TRBJ1-2	.	TGTGCCAGCAGCGAAACAGGGATTACTAACTATGGCTACACCTTC	CASSETGITNYGYTF
.	TRBV13	TRBJ1-2	.	TGTGCCAGCAGCTTAGGCGCCGCCCTCGGGGGCTACACCTTC	CASSLGAALGGYTF
.	TRBV6-5	TRBJ2-1	TRBD2	TGTGCCAGCAGCTCAACTAGCGGGGGGTACAATGAGCAGTTCTTC	CASSSTSGGYNEQFF
.	TRBV4-2	TRBJ1-1	.	TGTGCCAGCAGCTGGGCGGGGGGCGATAAGAACACTGAAGCTTTCTTT	CASSWAGGDKNTEAFF
.	TRBV4-3	TRBJ1-1	.	TGCGCCAGCAGCCAAGATTCCCTGCTGAACACTGAAGCTTTCTTT	CASSQDSLLNTEAFF
.	TRBV6-1	TRBJ2-7	.	TGTGCCAGCAGTGATGCTTTTGGGCAGATCTACGAGCAGTACTTC	CASSDAFGQIYEQYF
few	TRBV19	TRBJ1-6	TRBD1	TGTGCCAGTACTCTGGGAGGGACAGTTAATTCACCCCTCCACTTT	CASTLGGTVNSPLHF
.	TRBV19	TRBJ2-5	TRBD2	TGTGCCAGTAGCCGTTACTGGTCTAGCGGGGGAGAGACCCAGTACTTC	CASSRYWSSGGETQYF
.	TRBV30	TRBJ1-2	.	TGTGCCTGGAGCCCGGGACTTCAATATGGCTACACCTTC	CAWSPGLQYGYTF
.	TRBV18	TRBJ1-5	.	TGTGCCAGCTCACCCGGAGGTGGCAATCAGCCCCAGCATTTT	CASSPGGGNQPQHF
.	TRBV28	TRBJ1-3	.	TGTGCCAGCAGTCTCCAATCTGGAAACACCATATATTTT	CASSLQSGNTIYF
.	TRBV4-2	TRBJ2-1	TRBD2	TGTGCCAGCACGCCCGGGACTAGCGGGGGGTTGTACAATGAGCAGTTCTTC	CASTPGTSGGLYNEQFF
.	TRBV9	TRBJ2-3	TRBD2	TGTGCCAGCAGCTTTAGCGGGGGGCCGACAGATACGCAGTATTTT	CASSFSGGPTDTQYF
.	TRBV7-3	TRBJ2-7	TRBD1	TGTGCCAGCAGCTCGGGACAGGGAAACGAGCAGTACTTC	CASSSGQGNEQYF
.	TRBV2	TRBJ2-7	TRBD2	TGTGCCAGCACCCCGCGGGGGGGGTTCTCCTACGAGCAGTACTTC	CASTPRGGFSYEQYF
.	TRBV5-1	TRBJ2-7	TRBD2	TGCGCCAGCAGCTTCCGCCTAGCGGGGGCCTACGAGCAGTACTTC	CASSFRLAGAYEQYF
.	TRBV5-1	TRBJ1-5	TRBD1	TGCGCCAGCAGCTTGGAAGGGGGCAGTCAGCCCCAGCATTTT	CASSLEGGSQPQHF
.	TRBV19	TRBJ2-7	.	TGTGCCAGTAGTCCAAAGACAGGCTCCTACGAGCAGTACTTC	CASSPKTGSYEQYF
.	TRBV9	TRBJ2-7	.	TGTGCCAGCAGCGTAGTGGGAGGGGGCGGCGAGCAGTACTTC	CASSVVGGGGEQYF
.	TRBV6-6	TRBJ1-2	.	TGTGCCAGCAGCCGCGGGACGCTAGACTATGGCTACACCTTC	CASSRGTLDYGYTF
.	TRBV5-1	TRBJ1-2	.	TGCGCCAGCAGCTTGGAAGCTCGATACTATGGCTACACCTTC	CASSLEARYYGYTF
once	TRBV9	TRBJ2-3	.	TGTGCCAGCAGCCCACACGACTCCTACACAGATACGCAGTATTTT	CASSPHDSYTDTQYF
few	TRBV5-6	TRBJ1-1	.	TGTGCCAGCAGCCTTATTCTTCTCCAGAACACTGAAGCTTTCTTT	CASSLILLQNTEAFF
.	TRBV18	TRBJ1-1	.	TGTGCCAGCTCACCACCGACGGTGAACACTGAAGCTTTCTTT	CASSPPTVNTEAFF
.	TRBV30	TRBJ2-7	TRBD1	TGTGCCTGGAGTTTGAAGGGGGCGTACGAGCAGTACTTC	CAWSLKGAYEQYF
few	TRBV18	TRBJ1-2	.	TGTGCCAGCTCACCACGGGCAGGAAAGGACTATGGCTACACCTTC	CASSPRAGKDYGYTF
.	TRBV7-7	TRBJ2-6	.	TGTGCTAGCAGCTTTTCCCTAATTACAGCGAACTCTGGGGCCAACGTCCTGACTTTC	CASSFSLITANSGANVLTF
.	TRBV5-1	TRBJ2-2	.	TGCGCCAGCAGAAAGAACACCGGGGAGCTGTTTTTT	CASRKNTGELFF
once	TRBV6-5	TRBJ1-4	.	TGTGCCAGCAGTCAATCCGGGACACTAAATGAAAAACTGTTTTTT	CASSQSGTLNEKLFF
.	TRBV4-3	TRBJ1-2	TRBD1	TGCGCCAGCAGCCCCGGACAGGGGTCGGGTGGCTACACCTTC	CASSPGQGSGGYTF
.	TRBV4-1	TRBJ2-5	.	TGCGCCAGCAGCCAAATGGTCCAAGAGACCCAGTACTTC	CASSQMVQETQYF
.	TRBV7-9	TRBJ2-1	.	TGTGCCAGCAGCTTATATTTCACGAGCTCCTACAATGAGCAGTTCTTC	CASSLYFTSSYNEQFF
.	TRBV7-2	TRBJ2-7	TRBD2	TGTGCCAGCAGCTTAGTTTCCTCCCCCTCTAGCGGGGGGGCTAAAGAGCAGTACTTC	CASSLVSSPSSGGAKEQYF
.	TRBV5-1	TRBJ2-3	TRBD2	TGCGCCAGCTGCGCTGCTAGCGGTAGTAACACAGATACGCAGTATTTT	CASCAASGSNTDTQYF
few	TRBV6-5	TRBJ1-3	.	TGTGCCAGCGGCTTCTCTGGAAACACCATATATTTT	CASGFSGNTIYF
.	TRBV11-2	TRBJ2-3	TRBD1	TGTGCCAGCAGCTTAGTCGGGACAGCCAGCACAGATACGCAGTATTTT	CASSLVGTASTDTQYF
.	TRBV7-2	TRBJ2-3	.	TGTGCCAGCAGCTTCAAGGGGACAGATACGCAGTATTTT	CASSFKGTDTQYF
.	TRBV7-2	TRBJ1-2	.	TGTGCCAGCAGCTTATATCCCCAGGGAGATGGCTACACCTTC	CASSLYPQGDGYTF
.	TRBV10-3	TRBJ1-5	TRBD1	TGTGCCATCAGTGAGACAGGGGAGGCAAATCAGCCCCAGCATTTT	CAISETGEANQPQHF
few	TRBV19	TRBJ2-3	TRBD1	TGTGCCAGTTCACAGGGGGTGTACACAGATACGCAGTATTTT	CASSQGVYTDTQYF
.	TRBV9	TRBJ1-5	.	TGTGCCAGCAGCCCGGACAGCAATCAGCCCCAGCATTTT	CASSPDSNQPQHF
few	TRBV4-3	TRBJ2-3	.	TGCGCCAGCAGCCTCGGCAGGGGTAGCACAGATACGCAGTATTTT	CASSLGRGSTDTQYF
.	TRBV7-9	TRBJ2-3	.	TGTGCCAGCACCCGGGGGTATTCTAGCACAGATACGCAGTATTTT	CASTRGYSSTDTQYF
.	TRBV5-1	TRBJ2-7	.	TGCGCCAGCAGCATCACAAGCTACGAGCAGTACTTC	CASSITSYEQYF
.	TRBV5-6	TRBJ1-1	.	TGTGCCAGCAGCTTGAGGGAATACACTGAAGCTTTCTTT	CASSLREYTEAFF
.	TRBV28	TRBJ1-1	.	TGTGCCAGCAGTTCGGCCAGGGTGACGAACACTGAAGCTTTCTTT	CASSSARVTNTEAFF
.	TRBV7-9	TRBJ2-1	.	TGTGCCAGCAGCCCCAGCAGGCCGAGCTCCTACAATGAGCAGTTCTTC	CASSPSRPSSYNEQFF
.	TRBV29-1	TRBJ2-5	.	TGCAGCGTTGCCTATGGAGAGACCCAGTACTTC	CSVAYGETQYF
.	TRBV9	TRBJ1-2	.	TGTGCCAGCAGCCGGACGACAGGTTCGGATAACTATGGCTACACCTTC	CASSRTTGSDNYGYTF
.	TRBV2	TRBJ1-3	.	TGTGCCAGCAACGACGGGAGCTCTGGAAACACCATATATTTT	CASNDGSSGNTIYF
.	TRBV6-1	TRBJ2-7	.	TGTGCCAGTATCCCTACCTCCTACGAGCAGTACTTC	CASIPTSYEQYF
few	TRBV18	TRBJ1-2	TRBD1	TGTGCCAGCTCACCGACGTTTGAGGGGGCGGATGGCTACACCTTC	CASSPTFEGADGYTF
.	TRBV7-9	TRBJ2-1	.	TGTGCCAGCAGCTTAGGATCCGGGACCGTCTACAATGAGCAGTTCTTC	CASSLGSGTVYNEQFF
.	TRBV5-4	TRBJ2-5	.	TGTGCCAGCAGCTTGGCCAAAGTGGGAGGAGAGACCCAGTACTTC	CASSLAKVGGETQYF
few	TRBV5-1	TRBJ1-6	.	TGCGCCAGCAGCTTGGGGATTAATTCACCCCTCCACTTT	CASSLGINSPLHF
.	TRBV7-2	TRBJ2-5	.	TGTGCCAGCGGGCGAGTAGGGAAAGAGACCCAGTACTTC	CASGRVGKETQYF
few	TRBV7-9	TRBJ2-7	TRBD1	TGTGCCAGCAGCTCCTGGACAGGGGGTAATTTGGAGCAGTACTTC	CASSSWTGGNLEQYF
.	TRBV9	TRBJ2-5	.	TGTGCCAGCAGCCCAAATTCCGGGCTCTTAGAAGGGACCCAGTACTTC	CASSPNSGLLEGTQYF